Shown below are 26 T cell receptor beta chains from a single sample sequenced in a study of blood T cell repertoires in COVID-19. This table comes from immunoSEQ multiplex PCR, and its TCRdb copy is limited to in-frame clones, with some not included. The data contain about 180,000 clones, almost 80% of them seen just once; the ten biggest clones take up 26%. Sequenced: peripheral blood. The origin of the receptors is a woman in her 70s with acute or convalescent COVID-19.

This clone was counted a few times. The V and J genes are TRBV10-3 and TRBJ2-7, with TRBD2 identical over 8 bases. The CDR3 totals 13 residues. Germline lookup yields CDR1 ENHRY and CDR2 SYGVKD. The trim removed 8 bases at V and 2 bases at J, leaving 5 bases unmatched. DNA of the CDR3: TGTGCCATCGGAGAGCGGGAGCCCTACGAGCAGTACTTC. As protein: CAIGEREPYEQYF.

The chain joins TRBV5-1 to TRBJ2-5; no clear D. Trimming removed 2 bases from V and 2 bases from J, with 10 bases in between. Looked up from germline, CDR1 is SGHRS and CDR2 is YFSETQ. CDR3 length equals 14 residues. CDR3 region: CASSFRYVQETQYF. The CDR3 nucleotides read TGCGCCAGCAGCTTTAGATACGTACAAGAGACCCAGTACTTC.

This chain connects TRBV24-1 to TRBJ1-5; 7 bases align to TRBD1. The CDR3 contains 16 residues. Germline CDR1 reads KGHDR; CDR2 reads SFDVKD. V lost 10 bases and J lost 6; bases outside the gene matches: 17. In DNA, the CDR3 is TGTGCCACGAGTCAGGGGGGTGAGGGGCTTGGTCAGCCCCAGCATTTT. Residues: CATSQGGEGLGQPQHF.

The CDR3 sequence: CASSLQAGGPVNYGYTF. The CDR3 region has the DNA TGTGCCAGCAGTTTACAGGCAGGGGGACCGGTTAACTATGGCTACACCTTC. This sequence joins TRBV27 and TRBJ1-2; TRBD1 matches 7 bases. V shed 2 bases, J shed 1 base, and the junction held 10 bases outside the gene matches. The CDR3 length is 17 residues. The germline gives CDR1 MNHEY, CDR2 SMNVEV (reference sequence).

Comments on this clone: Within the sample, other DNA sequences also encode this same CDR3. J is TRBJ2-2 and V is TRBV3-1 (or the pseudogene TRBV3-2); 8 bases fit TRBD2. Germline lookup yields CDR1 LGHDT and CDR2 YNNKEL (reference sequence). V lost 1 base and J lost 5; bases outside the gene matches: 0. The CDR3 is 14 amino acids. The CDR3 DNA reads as TGTGCCAGCAGCCAAGCGGGAGGGACCGGGGAGCTGTTTTTT. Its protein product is CASSQAGGTGELFF.

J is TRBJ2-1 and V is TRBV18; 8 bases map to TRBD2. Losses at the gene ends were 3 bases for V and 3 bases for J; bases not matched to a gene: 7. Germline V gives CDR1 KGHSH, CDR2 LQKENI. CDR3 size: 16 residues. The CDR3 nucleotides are TGTGCCAGCTCACCTCGACTAGCGCCAGGCTACAATGAGCAGTTCTTC. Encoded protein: CASSPRLAPGYNEQFF.

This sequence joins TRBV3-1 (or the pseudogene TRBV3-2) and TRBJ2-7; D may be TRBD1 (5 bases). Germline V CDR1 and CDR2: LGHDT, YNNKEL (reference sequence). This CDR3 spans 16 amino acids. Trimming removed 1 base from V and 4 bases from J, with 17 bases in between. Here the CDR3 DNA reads TGTGCCAGCAGCCAAGTCGCCAGGACATACCGATACGAGCAGTACTTC. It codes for CASSQVARTYRYEQYF.

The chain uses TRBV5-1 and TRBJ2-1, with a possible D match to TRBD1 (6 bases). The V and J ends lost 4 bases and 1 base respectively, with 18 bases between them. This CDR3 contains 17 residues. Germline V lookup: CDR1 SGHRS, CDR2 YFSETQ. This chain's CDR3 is CASSPGPQGRSYNEQFF. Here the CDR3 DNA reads TGCGCCAGCAGCCCGGGGCCACAGGGCCGGTCCTACAATGAGCAGTTCTTC.

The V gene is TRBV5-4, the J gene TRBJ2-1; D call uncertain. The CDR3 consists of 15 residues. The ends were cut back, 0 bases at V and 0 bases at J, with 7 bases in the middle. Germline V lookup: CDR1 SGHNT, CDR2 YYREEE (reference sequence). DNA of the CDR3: TGTGCCAGCAGCTTGGCCGCTAGCTCCTACAATGAGCAGTTCTTC. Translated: CASSLAASSYNEQFF.

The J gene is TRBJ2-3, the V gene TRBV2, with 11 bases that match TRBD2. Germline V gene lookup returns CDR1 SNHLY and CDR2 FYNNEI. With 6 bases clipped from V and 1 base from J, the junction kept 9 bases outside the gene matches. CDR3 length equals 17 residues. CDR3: CASSSFILAGGTDTQYF. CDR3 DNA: TGTGCCAGCAGCTCCTTTATACTAGCGGGGGGCACAGATACGCAGTATTTT.

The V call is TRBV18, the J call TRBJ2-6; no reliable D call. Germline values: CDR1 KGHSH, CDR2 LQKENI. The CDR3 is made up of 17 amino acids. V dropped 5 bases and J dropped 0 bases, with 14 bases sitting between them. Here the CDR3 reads CASSTGEVASGANVLTF. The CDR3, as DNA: TGTGCCAGCTCAACGGGTGAGGTCGCCTCTGGGGCCAACGTCCTGACTTTC.

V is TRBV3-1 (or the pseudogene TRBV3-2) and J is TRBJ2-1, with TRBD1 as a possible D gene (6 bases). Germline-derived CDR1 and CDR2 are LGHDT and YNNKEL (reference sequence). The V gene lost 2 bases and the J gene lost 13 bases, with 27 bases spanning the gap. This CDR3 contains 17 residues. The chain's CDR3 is CASSQTSSSVTGLRQFF. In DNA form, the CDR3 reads TGTGCCAGCAGCCAAACCTCTTCTTCGGTAACAGGGCTCCGACAGTTCTTC.

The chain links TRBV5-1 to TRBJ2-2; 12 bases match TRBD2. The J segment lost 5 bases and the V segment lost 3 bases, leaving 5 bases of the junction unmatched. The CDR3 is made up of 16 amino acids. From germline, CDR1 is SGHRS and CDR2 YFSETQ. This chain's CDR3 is CASSSSTSGRTGELFF. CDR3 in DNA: TGCGCCAGCAGCTCGAGTACTAGCGGGAGGACCGGGGAGCTGTTTTTT. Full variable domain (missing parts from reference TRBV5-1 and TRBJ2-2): KAGVTQTPRYLIKTRGQQVTLSCSPISGHRSVSWYQQTPGQGLQFLFEYFSETQRNKGNFPGRFSGRQFSNSRSEMNVSTLELGDSALYLCASSSSTSGRTGELFFGEGSRLTVL.

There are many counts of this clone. CDR3 bases: TGTGCCAGCAGCCGCTTAGGACTAGTAAACACCGGGGAGCTGTTTTTT. As protein: CASSRLGLVNTGELFF. V is TRBV5-5 and J is TRBJ2-2; 7 nucleotides line up with TRBD2. Germline CDR1 and CDR2: SGHKS and YYEKEE (reference sequence). J was trimmed by 2 bases and V by 4 bases; bases with no gene match: 8. This CDR3 is 16 amino acids long.

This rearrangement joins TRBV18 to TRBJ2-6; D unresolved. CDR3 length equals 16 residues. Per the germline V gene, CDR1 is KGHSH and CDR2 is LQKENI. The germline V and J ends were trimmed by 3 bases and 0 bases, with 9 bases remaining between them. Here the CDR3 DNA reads TGTGCCAGCTCACCGAACGGTGCCTCTGGGGCCAACGTCCTGACTTTC. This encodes CASSPNGASGANVLTF.

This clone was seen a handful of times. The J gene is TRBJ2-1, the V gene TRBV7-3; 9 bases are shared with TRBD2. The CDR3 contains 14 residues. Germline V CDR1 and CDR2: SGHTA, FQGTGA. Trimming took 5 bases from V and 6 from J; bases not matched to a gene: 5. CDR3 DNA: TGTGCCAGCAGCCGGGCTAGCGGGATCAATGAGCAGTTCTTC. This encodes CASSRASGINEQFF.

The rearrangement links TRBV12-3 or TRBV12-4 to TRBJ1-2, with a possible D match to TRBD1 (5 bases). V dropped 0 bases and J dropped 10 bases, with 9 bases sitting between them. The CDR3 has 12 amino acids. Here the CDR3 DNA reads TGTGCCAGCAGTTTAGCGCAGGGATTCTACACCTTC. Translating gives CASSLAQGFYTF.

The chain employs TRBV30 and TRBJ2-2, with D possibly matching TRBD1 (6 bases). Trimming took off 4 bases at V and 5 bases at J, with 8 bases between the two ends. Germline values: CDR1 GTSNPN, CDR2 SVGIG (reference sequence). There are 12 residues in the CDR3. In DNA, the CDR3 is TGTGCCTGGACAGGGGAAACCGGGGAGCTGTTTTTT. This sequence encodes CAWTGETGELFF.

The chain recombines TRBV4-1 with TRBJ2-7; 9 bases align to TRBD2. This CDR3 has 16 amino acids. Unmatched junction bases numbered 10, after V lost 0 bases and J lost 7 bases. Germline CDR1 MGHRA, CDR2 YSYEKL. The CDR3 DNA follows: TGCGCCAGCAGCCAAGAAGAGGGTGGACTAGCGCGTGAGCAGTACTTC. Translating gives CASSQEEGGLAREQYF.

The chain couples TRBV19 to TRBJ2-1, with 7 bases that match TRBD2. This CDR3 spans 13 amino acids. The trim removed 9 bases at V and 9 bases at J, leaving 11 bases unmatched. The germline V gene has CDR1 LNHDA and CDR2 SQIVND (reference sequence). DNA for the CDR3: TGTGCCAGCGGACTAGATACATATGGTGAGCAGTTCTTC. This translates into CASGLDTYGEQFF.

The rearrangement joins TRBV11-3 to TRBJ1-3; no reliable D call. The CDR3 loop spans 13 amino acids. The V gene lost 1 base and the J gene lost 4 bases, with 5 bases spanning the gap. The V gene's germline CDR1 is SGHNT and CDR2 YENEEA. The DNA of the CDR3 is TGTGCCAGCAGCTTAGTCTACGGAAACACCATATATTTT. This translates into CASSLVYGNTIYF.

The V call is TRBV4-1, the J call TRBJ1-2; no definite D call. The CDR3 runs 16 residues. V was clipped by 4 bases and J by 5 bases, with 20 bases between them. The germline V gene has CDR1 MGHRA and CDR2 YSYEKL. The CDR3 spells CASSPTAGREAYGYTF. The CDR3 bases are TGCGCCAGCAGCCCTACGGCCGGGAGGGAGGCTTATGGCTACACCTTC.

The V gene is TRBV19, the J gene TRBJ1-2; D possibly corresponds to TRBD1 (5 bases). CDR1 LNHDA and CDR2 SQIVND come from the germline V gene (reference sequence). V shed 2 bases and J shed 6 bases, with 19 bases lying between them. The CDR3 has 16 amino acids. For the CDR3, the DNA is TGTGCCAGTAGTATAAAAATCTCGACAGTAATAAATGGCTACACCTTC. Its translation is CASSIKISTVINGYTF.

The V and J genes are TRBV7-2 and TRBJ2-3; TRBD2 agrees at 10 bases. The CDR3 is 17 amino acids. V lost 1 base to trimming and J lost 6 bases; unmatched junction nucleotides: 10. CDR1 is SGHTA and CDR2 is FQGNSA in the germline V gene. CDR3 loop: CASSLGSAGGPLDTQYF. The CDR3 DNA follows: TGTGCCAGCAGCTTAGGGTCAGCGGGAGGGCCTCTCGATACGCAGTATTTT.

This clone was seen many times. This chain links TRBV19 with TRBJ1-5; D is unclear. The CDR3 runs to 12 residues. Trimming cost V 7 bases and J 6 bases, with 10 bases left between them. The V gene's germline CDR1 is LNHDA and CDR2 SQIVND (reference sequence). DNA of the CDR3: TGTGCCAGTACCTTCCCCGGTCAGCCCCAGCATTTT. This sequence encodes CASTFPGQPQHF.

As DNA, the CDR3 is TGTGCCTGGAGTGTACTTCTAGCGGGAACAGATACGCAGTATTTT. It yields the protein CAWSVLLAGTDTQYF. The V call is TRBV30, the J call TRBJ2-3; 9 bases are shared with TRBD2. Losses at the gene ends were 0 bases for V and 3 bases for J; bases not matched to a gene: 4. Germline V gene data show CDR1 as GTSNPN and CDR2 as SVGIG (reference sequence). The CDR3 length is 15 residues.